These 28 T cell receptor beta chains originate from one sample sequenced in a study of blood T cells in healthy people across ages. It was with a sample-barcoded 5' primer and a J-beta primer mix that a second PCR of about 6 to 11 cycles was run. A single record per CDR3 protein comes from TCRdb applying MiXCR to the 5' RACE reads. The data show roughly 680,000 distinct CDR3 sequences, more than 45% seen once. Source material: blood. The origin of the receptors is a woman older than 75 in good health.

This clonotype appeared many times. The rearrangement uses TRBV6-5 and TRBJ2-1, with D possibly being TRBD1 or TRBD2 (7 bases each). Germline CDR1 and CDR2: MNHEY and SVGAGI. The CDR3 contains 13 residues. Deletions cut 6 bases from V and 9 bases from J, with 15 bases between. The CDR3: CASSSGGGLEQFF. The CDR3 region has the DNA TGTGCCAGCAGCTCAGGGGGGGGCCTTGAGCAGTTCTTC.

The chain carries TRBV30 and TRBJ2-5, with D unresolved. V shed 4 bases and J shed 4 bases, with 10 bases lying between them. The CDR3 totals 12 residues. Germline V gives CDR1 GTSNPN, CDR2 SVGIG (reference sequence). The CDR3 DNA reads as TGTGCCTGGACAGGCGTCGGAGAGACCCAGTACTTC. Its protein product is CAWTGVGETQYF.

On this clonotype: A much larger clone differs by one base, so this may be a read error. In nucleotides, the CDR3 is TGTGCCAACAGTGAATTCCGGCAGGGGGACTACGAGCAGTACTTC. Translating it yields CANSEFRQGDYEQYF. The J gene is TRBJ2-5, the V gene TRBV6-1; TRBD1 agrees at 7 bases. The J call may be faulty, since TRBJ2-7 better matches the DNA end. Germline-derived CDR1 and CDR2 are MNHNS and SASEGT. The CDR3 is made up of 15 amino acids.

As concerns this clonotype: A much larger clone is a single base away; this may be a read error. This chain links TRBV4-1 with TRBJ1-5; perhaps TRBD1 as D (6 bases). CDR3 length equals 15 residues. CDR1 MGHRA and CDR2 YSYEKL come from the germline V gene. Trimming cost V 4 bases and J 0 bases, with 10 bases left between them. The CDR3 loop is CASSPTGSSNQPQHF. As DNA, the CDR3 is TGCGCCAGCAGCCCTACAGGGAGTAGCAATCAGCCCCAGCATTTT.

The J gene is TRBJ2-5, the V gene TRBV7-2; D not certain. This CDR3 has 14 amino acids. CDR1 and CDR2 from the germline V gene are SGHTA and FQGNSA. V gave up 2 bases and J gave up 6 bases, with 13 bases separating them. This CDR3 reads CASSLRWNVQTQYF. DNA for the CDR3: TGTGCCAGCAGCTTAAGATGGAACGTGCAGACCCAGTACTTC.

The chain carries TRBV7-8 and TRBJ2-3; unclear D gene. Germline V gene sequence: CDR1 SGHVS, CDR2 FQNEAQ. V was shortened by 5 bases and J by 6 bases, with 9 bases between the two germline ends. The length of the CDR3 is 12 residues. The CDR3: CASSPVLDTQYF. The CDR3, as DNA: TGTGCCAGCAGCCCTGTGCTGGATACGCAGTATTTT.

Ten or more counts support this clonotype. The CDR3 DNA reads as TGTGCCAGCAGCGCTCAGCCCCAGCATTTT. Translation gives CASSAQPQHF. The chain is built from TRBV5-8 and TRBJ1-5, with D unclear. CDR1 is SGHTS and CDR2 is YDEGEE in the germline V gene. This CDR3 region has 10 residues. The germline V and J ends were trimmed by 4 bases and 6 bases, with 2 bases remaining between them.

This sequence joins TRBV12-3 or TRBV12-4 and TRBJ2-1, with D maybe TRBD2 (6 bases). The assigned J gene may be wrong: the sequence end matches TRBJ2-7 better. CDR3 size: 17 residues. DNA for the CDR3: TGTGCCAGCAGTGGGCCCCCTGCGGGGCCATCCTACAATGAGCAGTACTTC. This encodes CASSGPPAGPSYNEQYF.

The chain is built from TRBV3-1 and TRBJ1-2, with a tentative D call TRBD1 (5 bases). The germline V gene encodes CDR1 LGHDT and CDR2 YNNKEL (reference sequence). V was shortened by 3 bases and J by 6 bases, with 11 bases between the two germline ends. CDR3 size: 13 residues. The chain's CDR3 is CASSQSGKNGYTF. CDR3 coding DNA: TGTGCCAGCAGCCAGTCAGGGAAAAATGGCTACACCTTC.

At least ten counts were recorded for this clonotype. DNA for the CDR3: TGCAGCGTTGAGTCTTCCTACGAGCAGTACTTC. Encoded protein: CSVESSYEQYF. The chain carries TRBV29-1 and TRBJ2-7; unclear D gene. The CDR3 spans 11 residues. From germline, CDR1 is SQVTM and CDR2 ANQGSEA. V lost 3 bases and J lost 1, with 4 bases in between.

With respect to this clonotype: At one end, the junction sequence differs from germline, possibly due to a read error. The J gene is TRBJ1-4, the V gene TRBV9; D is undetermined. Germline V gives CDR1 SGDLS, CDR2 YYNGEE. The CDR3 consists of 15 residues. The CDR3 DNA is TGTGCCGGCAGCCCCCAGACCAGTCCTAATGAAAAACTGTTTTTT. It codes for CAGSPQTSPNEKLFF.

In this sample, this clonotype turned up a few times. The chain combines TRBV12-3 or TRBV12-4 with TRBJ2-1; D unclear. V was cut by 6 bases and J by 9 bases, with 9 bases left in between. There are 11 residues in the CDR3. DNA for the CDR3: TGTGCCAGCAGGCAAGATGTTGAGCAGTTCTTC. Translating it yields CASRQDVEQFF.

The J gene is TRBJ2-1, the V gene TRBV6-2 or TRBV6-3; a possible D gene is TRBD1 (6 bases). The germline CDR1 and CDR2 sequences are MNHEY and SVGEGT. V was trimmed by 6 bases and J by 1 base, leaving 16 bases between them. This CDR3 has 16 amino acids. The CDR3 loop is CASRLPRGGSYNEQFF. CDR3 nucleotide sequence: TGTGCCAGCAGACTGCCCAGGGGTGGTTCCTACAATGAGCAGTTCTTC.

This clonotype occurred a few times. The chain has TRBV29-1 and TRBJ2-3; maybe TRBD2 (5 bases). Trimming left V 7 bases short and J 4 bases short, with 9 bases between. The CDR3 has 11 amino acids. The germline CDR1 and CDR2 sequences are SQVTM and ANQGSEA. The CDR3 here is CSGAAADTQYF. CDR3 sequence (DNA): TGCAGCGGAGCGGCGGCAGATACGCAGTATTTT.

This clonotype was detected a few times. This may come from a read error, since a much larger clone is one base off. The CDR3 loop is CASSKDRTDAQYF. CDR3 DNA sequence: TGTGCCAGCAGTAAGGACCGCACAGATGCGCAGTATTTT. The chain links TRBV25-1 to TRBJ2-3; D remains ambiguous. Germline assignment: CDR1 MGHDK and CDR2 SYGVNS. The CDR3 runs 13 residues. The variable domain in full, completed from reference TRBV25-1 and TRBJ2-3, reads EADIYQTPRYLVIGTGKKITLECSQTMGHDKMYWYQQDPGMELHLIHYSYGVNSTEKGDLSSESTVSRIRTEHFPLTLESARPSHTSQYLCASSKDRTDAQYFGPGTRLTVL.

The rearrangement links TRBV2 to TRBJ2-7; 10 bases line up with TRBD2. The CDR3 has 17 residues. The germline V gene has CDR1 SNHLY and CDR2 FYNNEI. Trimming removed 2 bases from V and 7 bases from J; junction bases left unmatched: 14. The CDR3, as DNA: TGTGCCAGCAGTGAATACTTTCGGACTAGCGGCGGATCAGAGCAGTACTTC. Encoded protein: CASSEYFRTSGGSEQYF.

This clonotype was observed a single time. Just one base apart from a much larger clone, this may be a read error. The chain is built from TRBV7-3 and TRBJ2-1; a possible D gene is TRBD2 (5 bases). The end of the DNA fits TRBJ2-7 better, so the J call may be wrong. This CDR3 is 17 amino acids long. From germline, CDR1 is SGHTA and CDR2 FQGTGA. In nucleotides, the CDR3 is TGTGCCAGCAGCTCTCGGATCCGGGGAACCCCCTACAATGAGCAGTACTTC. Translating gives CASSSRIRGTPYNEQYF.

This clonotype was observed many times. CDR3 bases: TGCAGTGCTAGTCTAGATTCCTACAATGAGCAGTTCTTC. Protein product: CSASLDSYNEQFF. The chain has TRBV20-1 and TRBJ2-1; D unresolved. Germline CDR1 and CDR2: DFQATT and SNEGSKA (reference sequence). This CDR3 is built from 13 residues. The V gene lost 3 bases and the J gene lost 1 base, with 7 bases spanning the gap.

The gene calls are TRBV25-1 and TRBJ2-7; the match to TRBD2 covers 9 bases. CDR1 MGHDK and CDR2 SYGVNS come from the germline V gene. This CDR3 has 15 amino acids. V lost 10 bases to trimming and J lost 7 bases; unmatched junction nucleotides: 17. The CDR3 nucleotides are TGTGCCACAGCACGTGGCGGGAGGGCCTTAGATGAGCAGTACTTC. Protein sequence: CATARGGRALDEQYF.

Ten or more counts support this clonotype. The chain has TRBV2 and TRBJ2-1; a possible D gene is TRBD2 (6 bases). The CDR3 runs 15 residues. With 8 bases removed from V and 1 base from J, the gap between germline ends came to 15 bases. Per the germline V gene, CDR1 is SNHLY and CDR2 is FYNNEI. The CDR3 is CASHASSASYNEQFF. The CDR3 DNA follows: TGTGCCAGCCACGCGTCTAGCGCGTCCTACAATGAGCAGTTCTTC.

The CDR3, as DNA: TGCGCCAGCAGCGGGCACAGGGGGGACTACGAGCAGTACTTC. Translation gives CASSGHRGDYEQYF. The chain has TRBV5-1 and TRBJ2-7; TRBD1 agrees at 8 bases. In germline, CDR1 is SGHRS, CDR2 YFSETQ. This CDR3 comprises 14 residues. Trimming cost V 4 bases and J 3 bases; bases outside gene matches: 6.

Turning to this clonotype: A much bigger clone sits one base away, suggesting this may be a read error. The V gene is TRBV11-1, the J gene TRBJ2-3; D gene uncertain. The CDR3 spans 14 residues. Trimming took 3 bases from V and 7 from J, leaving 14 bases between them. Germline lookup yields CDR1 SGHAT and CDR2 FQDESV (reference sequence). This CDR3 is CASSFEWSTYTQYF. The CDR3 DNA follows: TGTGCCAGCAGCTTTGAATGGAGCACCTATACGCAGTATTTT. Together with reference TRBV11-1 and TRBJ2-3, the CDR3 gives the full variable domain: EAEVAQSPRYKITEKSQAVAFWCDPISGHATLYWYRQILGQGPELLVQFQDESVVDDSQLPKDRFSAERLKGVDSTLKIQPAELGDSAMYLCASSFEWSTYTQYFGPGTRLTVL.

This clonotype was observed at least ten times. The chain employs TRBV12-3 or TRBV12-4 and TRBJ1-2, with a weak D call TRBD1 (6 bases). V lost 3 bases and J lost 2, with 7 bases in between. The CDR3 spans 13 residues. CDR3 loop: CASSFQGNYGYTF. CDR3 DNA sequence: TGTGCCAGCAGTTTTCAGGGGAACTATGGCTACACCTTC.

This sequence joins TRBV6-5 and TRBJ2-3; D uncertain. The V gene's germline CDR1 is MNHEY and CDR2 SVGAGI. The CDR3 loop spans 13 amino acids. V was pared by 6 bases and J by 3 bases, with 10 bases between. For the CDR3, the DNA is TGTGCCAGCAGGACCGACCTTACAGATACGCAGTATTTT. It is translated as CASRTDLTDTQYF.

This chain joins TRBV20-1 and TRBJ2-4; 10 positions match TRBD1. The J call may not be correct, given that the DNA end is closer to TRBJ2-5. This CDR3 has 14 residues. Germline CDR1 is DFQATT and CDR2 is SNEGSKA (reference sequence). CDR3 sequence reads: CSARTGGAQETQYF. The CDR3 coding sequence is TGCAGTGCTAGGACAGGGGGCGCCCAAGAGACCCAGTACTTC.

The V gene is TRBV28, the J gene TRBJ2-2, with D possibly being TRBD1 or TRBD2 (5 bases each). This CDR3 spans 11 amino acids. Germline V gene sequence: CDR1 MDHEN, CDR2 SYDVKM. V was cut by 8 bases and J by 4 bases, with 5 bases left in between. In DNA, the CDR3 is TGTGCCAGCGGGGGCACCGGGGAGCTGTTTTTT. Residues: CASGGTGELFF.

The J gene is TRBJ2-2, the V gene TRBV28; D unresolved. Germline assignment: CDR1 MDHEN and CDR2 SYDVKM. V was clipped by 5 bases and J by 4 bases, with 20 bases between them. This CDR3 is built from 17 residues. CDR3 residues: CASSPQTPRAGTGELFF. In nucleotides, the CDR3 is TGTGCCAGCAGTCCTCAAACCCCTCGGGCAGGCACCGGGGAGCTGTTTTTT.

This clonotype has a count of ten or more. This chain uses TRBV6-5 with TRBJ2-3; 7 bases line up with TRBD2. From germline, CDR1 is MNHEY and CDR2 SVGAGI. V lost 5 bases and J lost 7; bases outside the gene matches: 18. This CDR3 is 17 amino acids long. The CDR3 sequence: CASSRGGALQAGHTQYF. In nucleotides, the CDR3 is TGTGCCAGCAGTCGGGGAGGGGCCCTTCAAGCGGGACATACGCAGTATTTT.